Here is one T cell receptor (beta chain) with its context. The authors' processing: From reference gene primer amplification, estimates of nucleated cell counts were derived. Sequencing was performed with immunoSEQ multiplex PCR; in TCRdb, only in-frame clones are kept and a portion is missing. The D gene and trimming were derived from the DNA, and the V and J assignments and clone size from that table. Of about 180,000 clones in the sample, about 81% were seen once. The entry originates in a study of blood T cell repertoires in COVID-19. Study-wide context: In each case, the material was cDNA or gDNA derived from T cells, B-cell-depleted T cells, or PBMCs.

CDR3 length equals 15 residues. From germline, CDR1 is LGHDT and CDR2 YNNKEL (reference sequence). V was cut by 4 bases and J by 0 bases, with 11 bases left in between. Sequencing was done on a sample of peripheral blood. J is TRBJ2-3 and V is TRBV3-1 (or the pseudogene TRBV3-2); D is possibly TRBD2 (5 bases). The sequence was obtained from a woman older than 75 with COVID-19, enrolled during active disease. Here the CDR3 reads CASSPPLASTDTQYF. The DNA of the CDR3 is TGTGCCAGCAGCCCACCTTTAGCGAGCACAGATACGCAGTATTTT.